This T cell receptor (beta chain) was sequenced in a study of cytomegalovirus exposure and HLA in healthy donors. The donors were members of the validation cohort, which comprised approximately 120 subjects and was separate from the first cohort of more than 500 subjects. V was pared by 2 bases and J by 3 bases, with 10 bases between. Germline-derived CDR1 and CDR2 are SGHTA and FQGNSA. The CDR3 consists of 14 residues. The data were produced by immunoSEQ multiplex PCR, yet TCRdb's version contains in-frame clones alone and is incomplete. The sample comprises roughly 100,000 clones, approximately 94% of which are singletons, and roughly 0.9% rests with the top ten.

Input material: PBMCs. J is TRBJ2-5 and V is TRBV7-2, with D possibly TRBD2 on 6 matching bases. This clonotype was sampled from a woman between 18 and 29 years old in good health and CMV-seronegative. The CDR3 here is CASSLNPGEETQYF. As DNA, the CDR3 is TGTGCCAGCAGCTTAAATCCGGGGGAAGAGACCCAGTACTTC.